The 15 T cell receptor beta chains presented below share a single source sample, sequenced in a study of blood T cells in healthy people across ages. The second PCR ran roughly 6 to 11 cycles with a sample-barcoded 5' primer and J-beta primers. TCRdb re-derived calls from the 5' RACE reads in MiXCR, one entry per CDR3 protein. The table lists some 1 million distinct CDR3 sequences, under 45% of them singletons. The source material was blood. The receptors derive from a woman aged 55-69 years in good health.

The V call is TRBV2, the J call TRBJ2-3; the D is unclear. This CDR3 has 14 residues. The V and J ends lost 6 bases and 4 bases respectively, with 14 bases between them. Germline loops: CDR1 SNHLY, CDR2 FYNNEI. The CDR3: CASSPISRSDTQYF. The CDR3 DNA reads as TGTGCCAGCAGCCCTATTTCTAGGTCAGATACGCAGTATTTT.

Written as DNA, the CDR3 is TGTGCCAGCAGCCCCCGGACTAGCGGGGACGACGAGCAGTACTTC. This codes for CASSPRTSGDDEQYF. The V and J genes are TRBV9 and TRBJ2-7; 12 bases agree with TRBD2. Germline V gene lookup returns CDR1 SGDLS and CDR2 YYNGEE. The CDR3 totals 15 residues. J lost 5 bases, V lost 4 bases, and 7 bases had no gene match.

The chain combines TRBV12-3 or TRBV12-4 with TRBJ2-7; 9 positions agree with TRBD2. The CDR3 is 15 residues long. The trim removed 5 bases at V and 4 bases at J, leaving 9 bases unmatched. The CDR3 bases are TGTGCCAGCAGTCTCAATAGCGGGAGCGGGTACGAGCAGTACTTC. This sequence encodes CASSLNSGSGYEQYF.

V gene TRBV12-3 or TRBV12-4 combines with J gene TRBJ2-3; 7 nucleotides line up with TRBD2. V gave up 1 base and J gave up 4 bases; unmatched junction bases: 14. The CDR3 is 18 amino acids. The chain's CDR3 is CASSLGIPTSRSPDTQYF. Written as DNA, the CDR3 is TGTGCCAGCAGTTTAGGTATCCCGACTAGCAGGAGTCCAGATACGCAGTATTTT.

The chain joins TRBV5-5 to TRBJ2-2; 9 positions agree with TRBD2. V dropped 4 bases and J dropped 5; count of bases not matched to a gene: 9. CDR1 is SGHKS, CDR2 YYEKEE, per germline (reference sequence). CDR3 size: 16 residues. CDR3 DNA: TGTGCCAGCAGCGCGCGGGGGGGACTTGCAACCGGGGAGCTGTTTTTT. Translating it yields CASSARGGLATGELFF.

As to this clonotype: The germline gene is not matched at one end of the junction; a read error may be the cause. V usage is TRBV20-1 and J usage is TRBJ2-7; 10 bases line up with TRBD2. The CDR3 covers 14 residues. CDR1 and CDR2 from the germline V gene are DFQATT and SNEGSKA (reference sequence). CDR3 amino acids: CSARRTSGRWERYF. For the CDR3, the DNA is TGCAGTGCTAGAAGGACTAGCGGAAGGTGGGAGCGGTACTTC.

The CDR3 DNA is TGTGCCATCAGCCCCGAAGACAGGGGTTATGGCTACACCTTC. Its protein is CAISPEDRGYGYTF. V usage is TRBV10-3 and J usage is TRBJ1-2; 8 nucleotides match TRBD1. The CDR3 has 14 amino acids. The germline V gene has CDR1 ENHRY and CDR2 SYGVKD. Trimming took 6 bases from V and 5 from J; bases not matched to a gene: 8.

The chain couples TRBV9 to TRBJ2-1; D unresolved. V dropped 0 bases and J dropped 8 bases, with 6 bases sitting between them. This CDR3 has 12 amino acids. The germline V gene encodes CDR1 SGDLS and CDR2 YYNGEE. The CDR3 nucleotides are TGTGCCAGCAGCGTAGTTCAATATGAGCAGTTCTTC. Protein sequence: CASSVVQYEQFF.

The V and J genes are TRBV12-3 or TRBV12-4 and TRBJ1-5, with D hard to call. Trimming left V 4 bases short and J 11 bases short, with 15 bases between. This CDR3 contains 13 residues. Written as DNA, the CDR3 is TGTGCCAGCAGTTGGTCATCCGATTTGGCCCAGCATTTT. Translated: CASSWSSDLAQHF.

The J gene is TRBJ1-5, the V gene TRBV29-1; the match to TRBD1 covers 8 bases. The CDR3 covers 16 residues. Germline CDR1 and CDR2: SQVTM and ANQGSEA. J was trimmed by 3 bases and V by 4 bases; bases with no gene match: 11. The CDR3 here is CSVAGTGQGVNQPQHF. CDR3 DNA sequence: TGCAGCGTTGCCGGGACAGGACAGGGTGTCAATCAGCCCCAGCATTTT.

The chain carries TRBV15 and TRBJ2-3; D remains ambiguous. Germline V lookup: CDR1 LNHNV, CDR2 YYDKDF (reference sequence). The CDR3 contains 17 residues. V shed 5 bases and J shed 3 bases, with 21 bases lying between them. CDR3 in amino acids: CATSRSPHQERTDTQYF. Written as DNA, the CDR3 is TGTGCCACCAGCCGTAGTCCGCATCAGGAGAGAACAGATACGCAGTATTTT.

The chain uses TRBV6-5 and TRBJ2-7; 8 positions agree with TRBD1. This CDR3 region has 14 residues. After removal of 7 bases from V and 1 base from J, the junction contained 6 bases not matched to a gene. CDR1 is MNHEY and CDR2 is SVGAGI in the germline V gene. CDR3 loop: CASKARDRSYEQYF. The CDR3 DNA sequence: TGTGCCAGCAAAGCCCGGGACAGGTCCTACGAGCAGTACTTC.

The chain employs TRBV11-2 and TRBJ2-1, with no clear D. Trimming cost V 2 bases and J 0 bases, with 11 bases left between them. This CDR3 region has 16 residues. In germline, CDR1 is SGHAT, CDR2 FQNNGV. CDR3 in amino acids: CASSLYPSYSYNEQFF. In DNA, the CDR3 is TGTGCCAGCAGCTTATATCCCAGTTACTCCTACAATGAGCAGTTCTTC. Full variable domain (remainder filled in from reference TRBV11-2 and TRBJ2-1): EAGVAQSPRYKIIEKRQSVAFWCNPISGHATLYWYQQILGQGPKLLIQFQNNGVVDDSQLPKDRFSAERLKGVDSTLKIQPAKLEDSAVYLCASSLYPSYSYNEQFFGPGTRLTVL.

As concerns this clonotype: This may come from a read error, since a much larger clone is one base off. The V gene is TRBV20-1, the J gene TRBJ2-4, with 7 bases that match TRBD1. The germline CDR1 and CDR2 sequences are DFQATT and SNEGSKA (reference sequence). This CDR3 is 13 amino acids long. CDR3 in DNA: TGCTGTGCTTACGGGGACAGTCAAAACATTCAGTACTTC. Amino acid sequence: CCAYGDSQNIQYF.

This clonotype was picked up many times. The chain uses TRBV28 and TRBJ2-5, with TRBD2 as a possible D gene (6 bases). The CDR3 loop spans 16 amino acids. V lost 5 bases, J lost 4 bases, and 20 bases lay in between. CDR1 and CDR2 (germline): MDHEN, SYDVKM. CDR3 DNA sequence: TGTGCCAGCAGTGTATTTGGGGGGACGTTTCGAGAGACCCAGTACTTC. Encoded protein: CASSVFGGTFRETQYF.